The 27 T cell receptor beta chains in this list originate from one sample, sequenced in a study of T cells in Graves' hyperthyroidism and ophthalmopathy. Amplification targeted TCR beta CDR3 regions from RNA transcripts. HTBI primers were used for first-round RT-PCR of the TCR CDR3. TCRdb re-analysed the multiplex PCR reads in MiXCR, keeping a single row per CDR3 protein. The sample lists around 250,000 distinct CDR3 sequences, 13% to 15% occurring once. Sample: blood. These receptors were collected from a woman in her forties with Graves' hyperthyroidism that later progressed to Graves' ophthalmopathy.

The chain carries TRBV24-1 and TRBJ1-2; D not certain. With 7 bases removed from V and 11 bases from J, the gap between germline ends came to 16 bases. Germline V lookup: CDR1 KGHDR, CDR2 SFDVKD. CDR3 length equals 12 residues. The CDR3 region has the DNA TGTGCCACCAGCTCACCGGAGGAGAGGTACACCTTC. Amino acids: CATSSPEERYTF.

This chain links TRBV29-1 with TRBJ2-3; TRBD1 might be the D (6 bases). The CDR3 runs 13 residues. CDR1 is SQVTM and CDR2 is ANQGSEA in the germline V gene. The ends were cut back, 7 bases at V and 7 bases at J, with 18 bases in the middle. This CDR3 reads CSGRGQFHHTQYF. The CDR3 DNA follows: TGCAGCGGCAGGGGACAATTTCATCATACGCAGTATTTT.

The V call is TRBV19, the J call TRBJ2-6; 12 bases are shared with TRBD2. This CDR3 has 18 amino acids. Germline CDR1 and CDR2: LNHDA and SQIVND (reference sequence). With 5 bases clipped from V and 1 base from J, the junction kept 6 bases outside the gene matches. CDR3 loop: CASSLGLAGKSGANVLTF. CDR3 nucleotides: TGTGCCAGTAGTCTCGGACTAGCGGGAAAATCTGGGGCCAACGTCCTGACTTTC.

In its sample, this clonotype was seen many times. This sequence joins TRBV6-1 and TRBJ2-2; TRBD2 agrees at 7 bases. V dropped 5 bases and J dropped 1; count of bases not matched to a gene: 7. The CDR3 sequence is 16 residues long. CDR1 is MNHNS and CDR2 is SASEGT in the germline V gene. The DNA for the CDR3 is TGTGCCAGCAGTTATTGGGGAGGGTGGAACACCGGGGAGCTGTTTTTT. Protein product: CASSYWGGWNTGELFF.

This clonotype occurred many times. The J gene is TRBJ2-1, the V gene TRBV7-9; unclear D gene. The germline V and J ends were trimmed by 0 bases and 13 bases, with 7 bases remaining between them. The CDR3 covers 11 residues. CDR1 is SEHNR, CDR2 FQNEAQ, per germline (reference sequence). The CDR3 nucleotides read TGTGCCAGCAGCTTAGCGTCCTACCAGTTCTTC. The encoded protein is CASSLASYQFF.

This clonotype occurred a few times. The chain carries TRBV20-1 and TRBJ2-1; 11 bases map to TRBD2. Unmatched junction bases numbered 14, after V lost 6 bases and J lost 1 base. Germline CDR1 and CDR2: DFQATT and SNEGSKA (reference sequence). This CDR3 has 18 amino acids. The CDR3 protein is CSAQLSLLAGVSYNEQFF. As DNA, the CDR3 is TGCAGTGCACAATTATCTTTACTAGCGGGAGTGTCCTACAATGAGCAGTTCTTC.

A few counts support this clonotype. The rearrangement links TRBV18 to TRBJ2-2, with D unclear. Germline CDR1 KGHSH, CDR2 LQKENI. There are 15 residues in the CDR3. Trimming removed 1 base at V and 1 base at J, with 7 bases between. The CDR3 DNA sequence: TGTGCCAGCTCACCACAGACACAGAACACCGGGGAGCTGTTTTTT. Translation: CASSPQTQNTGELFF.

This clonotype has ten or more counts. The genes are TRBV19 and TRBJ2-1, with 7 bases aligning to TRBD2. Germline-derived CDR1 and CDR2 are LNHDA and SQIVND (reference sequence). The CDR3 runs 13 residues. Losses at the gene ends were 3 bases for V and 9 bases for J; bases not matched to a gene: 5. The CDR3 nucleotides read TGTGCCAGTAGTATGGGAGGGGTCGCTGAGCAGTTCTTC. It codes for CASSMGGVAEQFF.

This clonotype was detected ten times or more. V is TRBV6-1 and J is TRBJ2-1; a possible D gene is TRBD2 (5 bases). Between the trimmed V and J ends, which lost 7 bases and 9 bases, there was a span of 22 bases. The CDR3 covers 15 residues. Germline CDR1 MNHNS, CDR2 SASEGT. Here the CDR3 DNA reads TGTGCCAGCACCCTAGGCGAGGGAAGGGCAGCTGAGCAGTTCTTC. This sequence encodes CASTLGEGRAAEQFF.

The V gene is TRBV6-5, the J gene TRBJ2-7, with 7 nucleotides matching TRBD1. The trim removed 0 bases at V and 2 bases at J, leaving 4 bases unmatched. The CDR3 sequence is 15 residues long. Germline lookup yields CDR1 MNHEY and CDR2 SVGAGI. CDR3 in DNA: TGTGCCAGCAGTTACTCCAGGGGGTGGCCCTACGAGCAGTACTTC. It yields the protein CASSYSRGWPYEQYF.

This clonotype was counted at least ten times. The chain is built from TRBV27 and TRBJ2-2; 7 nucleotides line up with TRBD1. CDR1 and CDR2 from the germline V gene are MNHEY and SMNVEV (reference sequence). CDR3 length: 17 residues. J lost 1 base, V lost 3 bases, and 8 bases had no gene match. The CDR3 reads CASSFQVQGRNTGELFF. In DNA, the CDR3 is TGTGCCAGCAGTTTTCAGGTACAGGGGAGGAACACCGGGGAGCTGTTTTTT.

This clonotype was recorded at least ten times. This chain joins TRBV7-9 and TRBJ1-1; tentative D call: TRBD1 (6 bases). Germline V gene data show CDR1 as SEHNR and CDR2 as FQNEAQ (reference sequence). CDR3 length equals 13 residues. With 5 bases removed from V and 6 bases from J, the gap between germline ends came to 13 bases. This chain's CDR3 is CASSPFRGPEAFF. The CDR3 coding sequence is TGTGCCAGCAGCCCGTTCAGGGGACCTGAAGCTTTCTTT.

This clonotype was seen a handful of times. The CDR3, as DNA: TGTGCCAGCAGTATCGGGACAGGGGCGTTCATTCAGTACTTC. Translated: CASSIGTGAFIQYF. V gene TRBV28 combines with J gene TRBJ2-4; TRBD1 aligns across 10 bases. The V gene's germline CDR1 is MDHEN and CDR2 SYDVKM. The V segment lost 5 bases and the J segment 9 bases; nucleotides outside the gene matches: 7. The CDR3 length is 14 residues.

This clonotype came up many times. The V gene is TRBV28, the J gene TRBJ2-1, with TRBD2 as a possible D gene (5 bases). CDR3 length equals 10 residues. Germline V gene data show CDR1 as MDHEN and CDR2 as SYDVKM. Trimming shortened V by 11 bases and J by 12 bases, and 14 bases separated the two germline ends. CDR3 in DNA: TGTGCCGGAGGAACGGACCGGCAGTTCTTC. It yields the protein CAGGTDRQFF.

This clonotype was found a few times. The chain couples TRBV5-1 to TRBJ1-1; 7 nucleotides align to TRBD1. Germline values: CDR1 SGHRS, CDR2 YFSETQ. V lost 4 bases, J lost 0 bases, and 12 bases stayed unmatched. CDR3 length: 17 residues. In DNA, the CDR3 is TGCGCCAGCAGCCACGAACCCGGACAGGTTTTGAACACTGAAGCTTTCTTT. Amino acid sequence: CASSHEPGQVLNTEAFF.

This clonotype has just a few counts. A single base separates this from a much larger clone, so it may be a read error. The chain couples TRBV12-3 or TRBV12-4 to TRBJ1-1; D is undetermined. This CDR3 comprises 14 residues. This CDR3 reads CASSSYRVNTGAFF. The CDR3 region has the DNA TGTGCCAGCAGCTCTTATCGTGTAAACACTGGAGCTTTCTTT.

This clonotype was seen at least ten times. The chain has TRBV5-1 and TRBJ2-7, with 9 bases aligning to TRBD2. In germline, CDR1 is SGHRS, CDR2 YFSETQ. The trim removed 0 bases at V and 6 bases at J, leaving 10 bases unmatched. The CDR3 is 16 amino acids. CDR3 coding DNA: TGCGCCAGCAGCTTGGGCGTAGCGGGAGAAGTTCTCGAGCAGTACTTC. This gives the protein CASSLGVAGEVLEQYF.

This clonotype has ten or more counts. The rearrangement joins TRBV19 to TRBJ1-1, with 8 bases that match TRBD1. After removal of 6 bases from V and 3 bases from J, the junction contained 15 bases not matched to a gene. The CDR3 length is 17 residues. CDR1 and CDR2 (germline): LNHDA, SQIVND (reference sequence). The CDR3 bases are TGTGCCAGTAGGGACCGGGACAGGAGTTTGTCGTACACTGAAGCTTTCTTT. It yields the protein CASRDRDRSLSYTEAFF. Together with reference TRBV19 and TRBJ1-1, the CDR3 gives the full variable domain: DGGITQSPKYLFRKEGQNVTLSCEQNLNHDAMYWYRQDPGQGLRLIYYSQIVNDFQKGDIAEGYSVSREKKESFPLTVTSAQKNPTAFYLCASRDRDRSLSYTEAFFGQGTRLTVV.

For this clonotype: Being one base from a much bigger clone, this may be a read error. V gene TRBV15 combines with J gene TRBJ2-1, with TRBD2 as a possible D gene (6 bases). CDR3 length: 16 residues. CDR1 is LNHNV and CDR2 is YYDKDF in the germline V gene (reference sequence). The CDR3 DNA sequence: TGTGCCACCAGCAGGGACGGGAGAGGGGTCTACAATGATCAGTTCTTC. Its protein is CATSRDGRGVYNDQFF.

This clonotype was found many times. The V and J genes are TRBV6-1 and TRBJ1-6; unclear D gene. The CDR3 contains 17 residues. With 1 base removed from V and 6 bases from J, the gap between germline ends came to 16 bases. The V gene's germline CDR1 is MNHNS and CDR2 SASEGT. The CDR3 DNA is TGTGCCAGCAGTGAAGGGCGCAGAGGCCTCTCTAATTCACCCCTCCACTTT. This sequence encodes CASSEGRRGLSNSPLHF.

This clonotype showed up many times. The genes are TRBV3-1 and TRBJ2-3; D is uncertain. The CDR3 is 13 residues long. V was clipped by 5 bases and J by 14 bases, with 20 bases between them. The germline gives CDR1 LGHDT, CDR2 YNNKEL (reference sequence). The CDR3 is CASSLRNPPVRYF. The CDR3 DNA reads as TGTGCCAGCAGCTTAAGGAATCCTCCCGTACGGTATTTT.

This clonotype was found many times. This chain uses TRBV5-1 with TRBJ1-6; perhaps TRBD1 as D (5 bases). V dropped 0 bases and J dropped 7 bases, with 14 bases sitting between them. The CDR3 runs to 16 residues. The germline gives CDR1 SGHRS, CDR2 YFSETQ. The CDR3 sequence: CASSLVPGLSNSPLHF. The CDR3 DNA reads as TGCGCCAGCAGCTTGGTCCCGGGACTATCAAATTCACCCCTCCACTTT.

The chain links TRBV19 to TRBJ1-2; D is perhaps TRBD1 (5 bases). The germline CDR1 and CDR2 sequences are LNHDA and SQIVND (reference sequence). Trimming pared 1 base from V and 8 bases from J, leaving 11 bases between. The length of the CDR3 is 13 residues. In DNA, the CDR3 is TGTGCCAGTAGTATAGGAGGGGAACGCGGCTACACCTTC. Its translation: CASSIGGERGYTF.

The chain has TRBV6-1 and TRBJ2-1; D might be TRBD2 (6 bases). Germline lookup yields CDR1 MNHNS and CDR2 SASEGT. V was trimmed by 4 bases and J by 9 bases, leaving 28 bases between them. This CDR3 comprises 18 residues. CDR3: CASSAGTGRGRVMAEQFF. The CDR3 bases are TGTGCCAGCAGTGCCGGGACGGGGCGGGGACGAGTGATGGCTGAGCAGTTCTTC.

The rearrangement joins TRBV19 to TRBJ2-7; 8 bases fit TRBD1. CDR3 size: 14 residues. The germline CDR1 and CDR2 sequences are LNHDA and SQIVND (reference sequence). V shed 3 bases and J 5 bases; nucleotides not matched to a gene: 6. The CDR3 spells CASSMDREFDEQYF. The CDR3 DNA is TGTGCCAGTAGTATGGACAGGGAATTCGACGAGCAGTACTTC.

This clonotype was observed at least ten times. The genes are TRBV28 and TRBJ1-6, with 7 nucleotides matching TRBD1. There are 20 residues in the CDR3. In germline, CDR1 is MDHEN, CDR2 SYDVKM. V was clipped by 6 bases and J by 0 bases; unmatched bases: 17. The CDR3, as DNA: TGTGCCAGCAGCCCCGACAGGGACGCCTACCAGAGCTCCTATAATTCACCCCTCCACTTT. The encoded protein is CASSPDRDAYQSSYNSPLHF.

This clonotype was counted ten times or more. The rearrangement joins TRBV18 to TRBJ1-1; 7 bases align to TRBD1. The CDR3 is 14 residues long. The junction had 4 bases not matched to a gene; V was cut back by 2 bases and J by 4 bases. CDR1 is KGHSH and CDR2 is LQKENI in the germline V gene. CDR3: CASSPGTEGTEAFF. CDR3 nucleotides: TGTGCCAGCTCACCAGGGACAGAGGGCACTGAAGCTTTCTTT.